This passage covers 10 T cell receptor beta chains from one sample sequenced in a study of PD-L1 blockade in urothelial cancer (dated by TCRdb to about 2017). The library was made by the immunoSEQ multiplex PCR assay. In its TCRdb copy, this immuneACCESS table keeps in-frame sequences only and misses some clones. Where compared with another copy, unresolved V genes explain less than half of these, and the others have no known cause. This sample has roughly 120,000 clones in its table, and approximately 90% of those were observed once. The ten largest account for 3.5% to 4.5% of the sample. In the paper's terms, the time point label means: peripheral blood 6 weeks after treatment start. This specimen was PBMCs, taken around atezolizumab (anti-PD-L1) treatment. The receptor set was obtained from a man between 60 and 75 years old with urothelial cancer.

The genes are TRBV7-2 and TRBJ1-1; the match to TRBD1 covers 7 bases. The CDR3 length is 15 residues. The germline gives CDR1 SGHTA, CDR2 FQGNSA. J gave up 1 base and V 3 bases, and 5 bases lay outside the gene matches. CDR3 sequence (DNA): TGTGCCAGCAGCTTTGGACAGGTTAAGAACACTGAAGCTTTCTTT. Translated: CASSFGQVKNTEAFF. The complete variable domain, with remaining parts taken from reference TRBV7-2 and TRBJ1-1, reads GAGVSQSPSNKVTEKGKDVELRCDPISGHTALYWYRQSLGQGLEFLIYFQGNSAPDKSGLPSDRFSAERTGGSVSTLTIQRTQQEDSAVYLCASSFGQVKNTEAFFGQGTRLTVV.

CDR3 residues: CASSRGIQGEDEQFF. The CDR3 bases are TGTGCCAGCAGCCGAGGAATACAGGGGGAAGATGAGCAGTTCTTC. The V and J genes are TRBV7-3 and TRBJ2-1, with TRBD1 identical over 8 bases. The germline V gene has CDR1 SGHTA and CDR2 FQGTGA. The CDR3 covers 15 residues. V trimming: 5 bases; J trimming: 8 bases; junction bases outside the gene matches: 11.

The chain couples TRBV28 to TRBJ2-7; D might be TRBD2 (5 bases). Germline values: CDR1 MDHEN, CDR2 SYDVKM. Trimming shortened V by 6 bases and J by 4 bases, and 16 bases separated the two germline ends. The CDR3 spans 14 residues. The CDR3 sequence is CASRPPPPGYEQYF. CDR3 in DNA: TGTGCCAGCAGACCCCCTCCCCCGGGGTACGAGCAGTACTTC.

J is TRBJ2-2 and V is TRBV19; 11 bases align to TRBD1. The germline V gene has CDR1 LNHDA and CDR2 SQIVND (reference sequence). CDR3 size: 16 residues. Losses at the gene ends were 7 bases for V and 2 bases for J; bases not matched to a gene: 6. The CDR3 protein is CASTAGQGANTGELFF. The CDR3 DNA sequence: TGTGCCAGTACCGCCGGACAGGGGGCAAACACCGGGGAGCTGTTTTTT.

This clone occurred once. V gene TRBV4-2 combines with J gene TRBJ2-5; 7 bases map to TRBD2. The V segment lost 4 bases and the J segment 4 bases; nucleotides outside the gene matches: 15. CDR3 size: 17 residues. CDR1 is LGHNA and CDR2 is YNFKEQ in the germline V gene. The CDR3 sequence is CASSLTTSRTGGETQYF. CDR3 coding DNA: TGTGCCAGCAGCCTTACGACTAGCAGGACGGGGGGAGAGACCCAGTACTTC.

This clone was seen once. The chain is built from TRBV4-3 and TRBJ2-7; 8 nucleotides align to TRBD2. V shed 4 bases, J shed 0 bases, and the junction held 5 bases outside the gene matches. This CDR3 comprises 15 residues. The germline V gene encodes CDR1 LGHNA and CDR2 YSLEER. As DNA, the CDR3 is TGCGCCAGCAGCCTTAGCGGGGCAAGCTCCTACGAGCAGTACTTC. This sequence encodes CASSLSGASSYEQYF.

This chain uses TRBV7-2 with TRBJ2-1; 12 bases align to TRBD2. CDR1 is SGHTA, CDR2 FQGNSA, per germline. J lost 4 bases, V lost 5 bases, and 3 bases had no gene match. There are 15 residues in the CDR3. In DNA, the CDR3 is TGTGCCAGCAGCAAGACTAGCGGGAGTTACAATGAGCAGTTCTTC. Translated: CASSKTSGSYNEQFF.

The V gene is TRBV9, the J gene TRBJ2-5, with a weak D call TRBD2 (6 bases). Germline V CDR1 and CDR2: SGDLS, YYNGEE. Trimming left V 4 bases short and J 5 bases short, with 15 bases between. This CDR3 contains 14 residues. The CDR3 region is CASSPDRGRETQYF. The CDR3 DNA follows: TGTGCCAGCAGCCCTGATCGGGGGAGGGAGACCCAGTACTTC.

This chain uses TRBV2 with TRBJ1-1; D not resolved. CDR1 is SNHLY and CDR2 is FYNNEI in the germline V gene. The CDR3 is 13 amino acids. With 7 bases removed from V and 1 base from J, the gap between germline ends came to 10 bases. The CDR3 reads CASTGDWNTEAFF. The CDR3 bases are TGTGCCAGCACTGGAGACTGGAACACTGAAGCTTTCTTT. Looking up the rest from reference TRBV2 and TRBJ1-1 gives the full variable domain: EPEVTQTPSHQVTQMGQEVILRCVPISNHLYFYWYRQILGQKVEFLVSFYNNEISEKSEIFDDQFSVERPDGSNFTLKIRSTKLEDSAMYFCASTGDWNTEAFFGQGTRLTVV.

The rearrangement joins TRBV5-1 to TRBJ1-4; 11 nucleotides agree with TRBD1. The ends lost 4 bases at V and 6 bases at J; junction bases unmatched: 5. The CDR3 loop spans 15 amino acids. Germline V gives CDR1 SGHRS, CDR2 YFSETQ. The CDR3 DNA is TGCGCCAGCAGCCCGCCGGGACAGGGGGATGAAAAACTGTTTTTT. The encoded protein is CASSPPGQGDEKLFF.